This T cell receptor beta chain appears in the sequencing data of a study of vaccination effects on CD4 cells after COVID-19. Of note for this clone: What it recognizes is unknown.

In germline, CDR1 is LNHNV, CDR2 YYDKDF (reference sequence). This CDR3 spans 13 amino acids. Trimming removed 1 base at V and 8 bases at J, with 9 bases between. Before any sequencing was done, the ViraFEST assay used viral peptide pools to expand antigen-specific CD4+ T cells. Culture lasted under 13 days before CD4+ T cell isolation. Each participant received a vaccine that was either BNT162b2 or mRNA-1273, given as two doses. The assay was immunoSEQ multiplex PCR, and TCRdb's table has in-frame clones only and misses some. Of 17,000 or so clones listed, 70% are singletons. This TCR was recovered from a human donor who received a COVID-19 vaccine. The chain combines TRBV15 with TRBJ2-1, with a possible D match to TRBD2 (5 bases). Sequences were derived from CD4+ T cells from PBMCs cultured with SARS-CoV-2 spike peptides, sampled after COVID-19 vaccination. The DNA of the CDR3 is TGTGCCACCAGCAGAGGATTCGGGGATGAGCAGTTCTTC. This sequence encodes CATSRGFGDEQFF.